Below, 11 T cell receptor beta chains from the same sample are listed, as sequenced in a study of tissue T cells after allogeneic stem cell transplantation. The time point is: mouse harvest day 7 after allogeneic transplant. The graft held 10^6 splenic CD5+ T cells and 10^7 T-cell-depleted bone marrow cells. Data came from immunoSEQ multiplex PCR; TCRdb stores just in-frame clones and leaves some out. The data hold about 5,000 clones, with less than 55% observed a single time. Sequenced input: gut tissue. These receptors all stem from a female BALB/c mouse given C57BL/6 T cells with graft-versus-host disease after an allogeneic hematopoietic cell transplant.

A single count supports this clone. The genes are named according to mouse. Sequencing ends 1 residue short of the CDR3 end; the germline J gene provides the rest. V is TRBV16 and J is TRBJ1-4; 7 nucleotides line up with TRBD1. The CDR3 consists of 14 residues. Germline V CDR1 and CDR2: SGHSA, FRNQAP. Unmatched junction bases numbered 1, after V lost 3 bases and J lost 3 bases. Incomplete CDR3 DNA: TGTGCAAGCAGCTTCAGGGGGACCAACGAAAGATTATTT. Translation gives CASSFRGTNERLF. The full CDR3 reads CASSFRGTNERLFF.

On this clone itself: Gene names are the mouse ones. The CDR3 extends 1 residue past the end of the read, so its final part is completed from the germline J gene. This specimen includes other DNA sequences encoding the same CDR3. The chain has TRBV12-1 and TRBJ2-5; maybe TRBD2 (6 bases). Trimming removed 1 base at V and 6 bases at J, with 10 bases between. Germline CDR1 and CDR2: SGHSN and HYEKVE. CDR3 length: 13 residues. The part of the CDR3 DNA that was read is TGTGCCAGCTCTCTGGGGGGAGGGGACACCCAGTAC. Its translation is CASSLGGGDTQY. The whole CDR3 sequence is CASSLGGGDTQYF.

This clone was seen a few times. Gene names follow the mouse nomenclature. From the germline J gene comes the end of the CDR3, since the read stops 1 residue before it. The chain is built from TRBV16 and TRBJ2-5; D unresolved. The V gene lost 3 bases and the J gene lost 3 bases, with 4 bases spanning the gap. The CDR3 length is 12 residues. Germline loops: CDR1 SGHSA, CDR2 FRNQAP. This CDR3 is CASSLLQDTQYF. The sequenced CDR3 bases are TGTGCAAGCAGCTTGTTGCAAGACACCCAGTAC.

On this clone itself: Gene names and germline refer to mouse. The CDR3 is cut off 1 residue early in the read; its end comes from the germline J gene. The V call is TRBV24, the J call TRBJ1-4; 7 positions agree with TRBD1. Per the germline V gene, CDR1 is KGHTA and CDR2 is FRNEEI. This CDR3 comprises 15 residues. The trim removed 4 bases at V and 0 bases at J, leaving 2 bases unmatched. Here the CDR3 reads CASSRQGLSNERLFF. The CDR3 DNA, read in part, is TGTGCCAGCAGTCGACAGGGCCTTTCCAACGAAAGATTATTT.

By share, this clone ranks as medium-sized. Genes and germline are mouse. The CDR3 extends 1 residue past the end of the read, so its final part is completed from the germline J gene. The chain is built from TRBV26 and TRBJ2-7; 7 bases agree with TRBD1. Looked up from germline, CDR1 is KGHPV and CDR2 is FQNQEV (reference sequence). V was pared by 1 base and J by 6 bases, with 3 bases of the junction left unmatched. The CDR3 has 13 amino acids. CDR3 loop: CASSLYGTVEQYF. Partial CDR3 DNA: TGTGCCAGCAGTCTGTACGGGACAGTTGAACAGTAC.

Of note for this clone: The genes are named according to mouse. With the read ending 1 residue before the CDR3 end, the germline J gene is used to fill in that end. The V and J genes are TRBV2 and TRBJ1-3; D gene uncertain. Germline V gives CDR1 LGHNA, CDR2 YSYQKL. The CDR3 contains 13 residues. V lost 1 base to trimming and J lost 2 bases, with 3 bases between them. The CDR3 sequence is CASSQAPGNTLYF. The DNA read from the CDR3 is TGTGCCAGCAGCCAAGCGCCTGGAAATACGCTCTAT.

Comment on this clone: Genes here carry mouse names. Incomplete CDR3 DNA: TGTGCTAGCAGTTTTCACAGGGGGCGTTATGCTGAGCAGTTC. This gives the protein CASSFHRGRYAEQF. Given in full, the CDR3 is CASSFHRGRYAEQFF. The chain joins TRBV29 to TRBJ2-1, with 9 bases matching TRBD1. The CDR3 goes on 1 residue after the read ends, and that part is filled in from the germline J gene. V lost 3 bases to trimming and J lost 4 bases; unmatched junction nucleotides: 4. The CDR3 sequence is 15 residues long. CDR1 is MSHET, CDR2 SYDVDS, per germline.

This clone was counted only a few times. All gene names here are mouse names. Read data end 1 residue before the CDR3 end; the end is taken from the germline J gene. The chain combines TRBV23 with TRBJ1-3. Germline V CDR1 and CDR2: KGHTA, FQNQQP. CDR3 length equals 15 residues. The part of the CDR3 DNA that was read is TGCTCCAGCAGTCAATCGGGGGATTCTGGAAATACGCTCTAT. Encoded protein: CSSSQSGDSGNTLY. The entire CDR3 is CSSSQSGDSGNTLYF.

Concerning this clone: Mouse gene names apply. The read is 1 residue too short to cover the CDR3 end, so that end is filled in from the germline J gene. V gene TRBV23 combines with J gene TRBJ1-1. The germline V gene encodes CDR1 KGHTA and CDR2 FQNQQP. The CDR3 totals 12 residues. The CDR3 bases that were read are TGCTCCAGCAGTGTTACAAACACAGAAGTCTTC. Protein product: CSSSVTNTEVF. The CDR3 as a whole reads CSSSVTNTEVFF.

This clone was found a few times. These gene names are mouse names. The missing CDR3 end, 1 residue past where the read stops, is filled in from the germline J gene. The rearrangement links TRBV15 to TRBJ2-7, with D unresolved. The CDR3 covers 14 residues. CDR1 and CDR2 from the germline V gene are SGHND and FRSKSL. Trimming left V 5 bases short and J 1 base short, with 12 bases between. CDR3 protein: CASSPGVPSYEQYF. Incomplete CDR3 DNA: TGTGCCAGCAGTCCCGGGGTTCCTTCCTATGAACAGTAC. Full variable domain (missing parts from reference TRBV15 and TRBJ2-7): DAGVTQTPRHEVAEKGQTIILKCEPVSGHNDLFWYRQTKIQGLELLSYFRSKSLMEDGGAFKDRFKAEMLNSSFSTLKIQPTEPKDSAVYLCASSPGVPSYEQYFGPGTRLTVL.

As regards this clone: Gene names denote mouse genes. The observed sequence ends 1 residue before the CDR3 terminus, with the missing tail filled in from the germline J gene. This sequence joins TRBV26 and TRBJ1-2; D remains unclear. CDR1 and CDR2 from the germline V gene are KGHPV and FQNQEV (reference sequence). This CDR3 is built from 12 residues. Trimming removed 0 bases from V and 2 bases from J, with 1 base in between. CDR3 DNA (partial): TGTGCCAGCAGTCTGTCCAACTCCGACTACACC. Its protein product is CASSLSNSDYT. The whole CDR3 region reads CASSLSNSDYTF.